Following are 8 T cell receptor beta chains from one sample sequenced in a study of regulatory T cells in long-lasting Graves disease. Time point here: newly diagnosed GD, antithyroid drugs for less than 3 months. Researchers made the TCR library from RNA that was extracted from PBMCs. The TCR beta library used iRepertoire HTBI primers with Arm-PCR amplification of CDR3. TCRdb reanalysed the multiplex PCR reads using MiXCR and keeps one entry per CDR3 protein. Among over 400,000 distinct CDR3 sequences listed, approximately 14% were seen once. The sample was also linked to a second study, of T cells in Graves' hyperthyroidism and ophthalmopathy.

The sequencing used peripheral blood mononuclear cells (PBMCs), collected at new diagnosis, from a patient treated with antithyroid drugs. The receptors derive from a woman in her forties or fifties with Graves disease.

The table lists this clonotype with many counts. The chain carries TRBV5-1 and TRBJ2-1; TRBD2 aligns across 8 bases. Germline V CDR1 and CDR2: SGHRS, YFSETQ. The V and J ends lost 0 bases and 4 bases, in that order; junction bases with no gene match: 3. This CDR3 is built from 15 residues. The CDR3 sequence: CASSLEVAGYNEQFF. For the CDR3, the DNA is TGCGCCAGCAGCTTGGAGGTAGCGGGGTACAATGAGCAGTTCTTC.

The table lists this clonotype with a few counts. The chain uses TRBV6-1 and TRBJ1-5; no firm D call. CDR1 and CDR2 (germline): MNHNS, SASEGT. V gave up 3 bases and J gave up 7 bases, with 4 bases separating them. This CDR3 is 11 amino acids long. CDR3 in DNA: TGTGCCAGCAGTGACCAACAGCCCCAGCATTTT. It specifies CASSDQQPQHF.

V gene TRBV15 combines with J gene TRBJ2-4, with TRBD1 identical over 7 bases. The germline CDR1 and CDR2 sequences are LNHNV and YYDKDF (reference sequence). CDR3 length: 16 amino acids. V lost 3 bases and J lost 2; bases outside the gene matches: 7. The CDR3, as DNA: TGTGCCACCAGCAGTTCTCTGACAGGGTCCAAAAACATTCAGTACTTC. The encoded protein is CATSSSLTGSKNIQYF.

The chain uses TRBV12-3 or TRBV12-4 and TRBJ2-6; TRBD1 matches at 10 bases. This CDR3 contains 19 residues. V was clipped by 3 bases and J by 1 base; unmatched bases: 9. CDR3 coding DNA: TGTGCCAGCAGTTTCGCGCGCCCGGGACAGGGGTCTGGGGCCAACGTCCTGACTTTC. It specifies CASSFARPGQGSGANVLTF.

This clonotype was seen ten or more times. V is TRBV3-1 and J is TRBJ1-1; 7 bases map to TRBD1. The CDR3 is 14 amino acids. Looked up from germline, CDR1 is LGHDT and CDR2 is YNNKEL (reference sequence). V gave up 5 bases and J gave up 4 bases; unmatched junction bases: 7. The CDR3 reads CASSDPAGGTEAFF. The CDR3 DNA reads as TGTGCCAGCAGCGATCCTGCAGGGGGCACTGAAGCTTTCTTT. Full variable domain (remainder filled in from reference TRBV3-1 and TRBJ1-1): DTAVSQTPKYLVTQMGNDKSIKCEQNLGHDTMYWYKQDSKKFLKIMFSYNNKELIINETVPNRFSPKSPDKAHLNLHINSLELGDSAVYFCASSDPAGGTEAFFGQGTRLTVV.

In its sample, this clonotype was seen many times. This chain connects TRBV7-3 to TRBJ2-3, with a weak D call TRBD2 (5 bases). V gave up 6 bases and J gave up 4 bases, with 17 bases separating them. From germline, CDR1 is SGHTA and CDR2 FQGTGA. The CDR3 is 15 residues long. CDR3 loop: CASSPTGGRADTQYF. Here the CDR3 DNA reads TGTGCCAGCAGTCCCACTGGCGGGCGCGCAGATACGCAGTATTTT.

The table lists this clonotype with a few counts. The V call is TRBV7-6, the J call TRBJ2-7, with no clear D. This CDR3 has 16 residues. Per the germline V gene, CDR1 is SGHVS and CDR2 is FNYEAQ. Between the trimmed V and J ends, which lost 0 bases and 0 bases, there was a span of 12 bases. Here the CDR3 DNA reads TGTGCCAGCAGCTTAGCGCAGGCGCAAAGCTCCTACGAGCAGTACTTC. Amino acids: CASSLAQAQSSYEQYF.

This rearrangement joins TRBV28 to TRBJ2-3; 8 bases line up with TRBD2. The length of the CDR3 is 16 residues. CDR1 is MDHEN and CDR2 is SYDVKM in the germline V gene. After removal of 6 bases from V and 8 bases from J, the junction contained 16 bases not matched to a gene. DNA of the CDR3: TGTGCCAGCAGCCCCCCGGCGGGAGGAGGATCAGGTACGCAGTATTTT. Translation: CASSPPAGGGSGTQYF.